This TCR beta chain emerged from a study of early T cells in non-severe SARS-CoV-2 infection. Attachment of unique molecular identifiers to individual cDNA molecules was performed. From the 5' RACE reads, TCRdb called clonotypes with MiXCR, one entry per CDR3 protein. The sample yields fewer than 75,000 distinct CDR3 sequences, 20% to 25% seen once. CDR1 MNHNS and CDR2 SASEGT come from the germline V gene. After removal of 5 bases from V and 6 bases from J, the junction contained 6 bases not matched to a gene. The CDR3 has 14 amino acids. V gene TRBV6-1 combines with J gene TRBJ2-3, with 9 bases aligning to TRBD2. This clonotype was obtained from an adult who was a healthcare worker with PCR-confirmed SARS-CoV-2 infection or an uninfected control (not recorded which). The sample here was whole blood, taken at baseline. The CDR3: CASSLRTSEDTQYF. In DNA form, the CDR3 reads TGTGCCAGCAGTCTACGGACTAGCGAGGATACGCAGTATTTT.